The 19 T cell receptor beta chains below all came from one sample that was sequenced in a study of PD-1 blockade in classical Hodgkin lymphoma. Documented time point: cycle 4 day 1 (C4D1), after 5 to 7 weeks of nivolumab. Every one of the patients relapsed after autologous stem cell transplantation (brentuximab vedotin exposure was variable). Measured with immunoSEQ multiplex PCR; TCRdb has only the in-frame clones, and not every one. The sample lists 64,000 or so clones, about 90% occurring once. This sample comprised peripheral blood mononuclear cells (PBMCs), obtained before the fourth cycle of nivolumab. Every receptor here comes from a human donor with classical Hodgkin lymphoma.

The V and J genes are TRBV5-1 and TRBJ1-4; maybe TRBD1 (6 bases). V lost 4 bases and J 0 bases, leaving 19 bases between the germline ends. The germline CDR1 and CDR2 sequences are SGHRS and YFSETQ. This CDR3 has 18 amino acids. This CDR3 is CASSVRGAGLATNEKLFF. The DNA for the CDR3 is TGCGCCAGCAGCGTCCGGGGGGCAGGCCTTGCAACTAATGAAAAACTGTTTTTT.

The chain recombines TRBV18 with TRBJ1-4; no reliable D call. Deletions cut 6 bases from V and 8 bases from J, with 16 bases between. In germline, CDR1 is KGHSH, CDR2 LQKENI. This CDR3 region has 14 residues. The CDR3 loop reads CASSPGGNREKLFF. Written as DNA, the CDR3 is TGTGCCAGCTCGCCGGGAGGGAACCGGGAAAAACTGTTTTTT.

The CDR3, as DNA: TGCGCCAGCAGCCTGGGGGGGTCTGACGAGCAGTACTTC. This translates into CASSLGGSDEQYF. The rearrangement uses TRBV4-1 and TRBJ2-7; 7 bases agree with TRBD2. The germline V gene encodes CDR1 MGHRA and CDR2 YSYEKL. The V gene end was trimmed by 4 bases and the J gene end by 5 bases; junction bases not matched to a gene: 5. CDR3 length: 13 amino acids.

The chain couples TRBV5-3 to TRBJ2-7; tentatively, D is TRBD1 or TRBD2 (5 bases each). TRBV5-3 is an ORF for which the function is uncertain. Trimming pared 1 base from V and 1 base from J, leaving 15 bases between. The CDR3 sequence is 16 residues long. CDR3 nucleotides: TGTGCCAGAAGCTTGACGCTGCCCTGGGGGTCCTACGAGCAGTACTTC. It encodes CARSLTLPWGSYEQYF.

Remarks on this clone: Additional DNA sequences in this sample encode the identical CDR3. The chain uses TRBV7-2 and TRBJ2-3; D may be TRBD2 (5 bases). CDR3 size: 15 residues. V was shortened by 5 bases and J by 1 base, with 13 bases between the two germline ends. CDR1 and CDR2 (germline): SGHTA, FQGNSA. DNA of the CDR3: TGTGCCAGCAGCCCTGATGCGGGCGGCACAGATACGCAGTATTTT. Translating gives CASSPDAGGTDTQYF.

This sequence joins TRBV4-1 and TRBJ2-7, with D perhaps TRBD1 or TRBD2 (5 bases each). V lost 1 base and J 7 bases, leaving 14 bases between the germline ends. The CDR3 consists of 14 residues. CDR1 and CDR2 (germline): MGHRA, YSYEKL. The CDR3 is CASSQVPGTGEQYF. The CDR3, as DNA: TGCGCCAGCAGCCAAGTGCCGGGGACGGGGGAGCAGTACTTC.

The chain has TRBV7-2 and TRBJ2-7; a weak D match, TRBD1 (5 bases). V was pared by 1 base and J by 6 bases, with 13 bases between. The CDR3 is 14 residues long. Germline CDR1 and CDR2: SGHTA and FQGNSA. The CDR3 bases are TGTGCCAGCAGCTTAGGAGGTGGAACAGGCGAGCAGTACTTC. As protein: CASSLGGGTGEQYF.

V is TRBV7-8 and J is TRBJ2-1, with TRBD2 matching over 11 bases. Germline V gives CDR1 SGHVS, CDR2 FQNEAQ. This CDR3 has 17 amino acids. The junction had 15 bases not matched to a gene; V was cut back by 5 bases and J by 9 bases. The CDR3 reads CASSLLGLAGGFGEQFF. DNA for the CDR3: TGTGCCAGCAGCCTCTTAGGGCTAGCGGGGGGCTTCGGTGAGCAGTTCTTC.

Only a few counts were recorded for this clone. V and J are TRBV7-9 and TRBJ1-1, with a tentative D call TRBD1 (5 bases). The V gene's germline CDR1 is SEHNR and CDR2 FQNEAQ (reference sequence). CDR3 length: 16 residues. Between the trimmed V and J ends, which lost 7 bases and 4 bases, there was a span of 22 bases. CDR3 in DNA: TGTGCCAGCACCCTTCACTCTAAGGGGACTCGCACTGAAGCTTTCTTT. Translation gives CASTLHSKGTRTEAFF.

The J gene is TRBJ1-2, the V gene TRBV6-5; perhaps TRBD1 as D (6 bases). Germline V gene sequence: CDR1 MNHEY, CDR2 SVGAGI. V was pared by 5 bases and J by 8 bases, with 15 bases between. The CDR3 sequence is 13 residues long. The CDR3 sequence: CASSVGGQSGYTF. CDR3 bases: TGTGCCAGCAGTGTAGGCGGACAGTCCGGCTACACCTTC.

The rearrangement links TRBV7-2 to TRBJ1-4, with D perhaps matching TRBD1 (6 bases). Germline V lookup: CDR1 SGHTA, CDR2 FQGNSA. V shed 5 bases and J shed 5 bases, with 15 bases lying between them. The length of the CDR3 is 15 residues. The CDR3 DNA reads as TGTGCCAGCAGCGTCCGGACAGAAGTAAATGAAAAACTGTTTTTT. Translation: CASSVRTEVNEKLFF.

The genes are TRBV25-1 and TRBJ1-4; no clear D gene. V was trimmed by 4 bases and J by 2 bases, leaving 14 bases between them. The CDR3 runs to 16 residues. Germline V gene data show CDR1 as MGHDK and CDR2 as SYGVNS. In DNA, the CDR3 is TGTGCCAGCAGTGTGGACTCTCCCGGCACTAATGAAAAACTGTTTTTT. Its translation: CASSVDSPGTNEKLFF.

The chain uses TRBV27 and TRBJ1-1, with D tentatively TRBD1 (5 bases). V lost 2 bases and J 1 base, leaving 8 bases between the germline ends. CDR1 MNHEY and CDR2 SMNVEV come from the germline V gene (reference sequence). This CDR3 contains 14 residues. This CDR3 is CASSLRGGNTEAFF. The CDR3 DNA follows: TGTGCCAGCAGTTTAAGGGGAGGGAACACTGAAGCTTTCTTT.

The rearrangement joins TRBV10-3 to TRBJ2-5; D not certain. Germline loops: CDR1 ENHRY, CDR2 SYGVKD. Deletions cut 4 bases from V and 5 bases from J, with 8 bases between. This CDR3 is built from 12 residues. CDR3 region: CAISAARETQYF. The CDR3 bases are TGTGCCATCAGTGCGGCGCGTGAGACCCAGTACTTC.

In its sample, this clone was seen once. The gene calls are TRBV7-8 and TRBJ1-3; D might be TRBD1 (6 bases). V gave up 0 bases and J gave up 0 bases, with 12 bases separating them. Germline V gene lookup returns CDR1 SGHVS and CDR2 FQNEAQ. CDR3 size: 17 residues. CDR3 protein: CASSLALGQHSGNTIYF. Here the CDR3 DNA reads TGTGCCAGCAGCTTAGCGCTTGGACAGCACTCTGGAAACACCATATATTTT.

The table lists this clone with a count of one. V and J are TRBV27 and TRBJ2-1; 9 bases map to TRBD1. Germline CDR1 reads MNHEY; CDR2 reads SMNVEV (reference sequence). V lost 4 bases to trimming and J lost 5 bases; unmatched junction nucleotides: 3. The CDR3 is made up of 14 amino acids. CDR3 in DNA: TGTGCCAGCAGTTCACAGGGGGCGAACAATGAGCAGTTCTTC. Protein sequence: CASSSQGANNEQFF.

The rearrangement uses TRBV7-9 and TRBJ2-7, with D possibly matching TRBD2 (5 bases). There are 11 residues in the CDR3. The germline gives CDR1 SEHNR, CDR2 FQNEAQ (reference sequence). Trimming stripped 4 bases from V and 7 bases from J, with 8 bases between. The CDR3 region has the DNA TGTGCCAGCAGCTACCCGGGGGAGCAGTACTTC. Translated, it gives CASSYPGEQYF.

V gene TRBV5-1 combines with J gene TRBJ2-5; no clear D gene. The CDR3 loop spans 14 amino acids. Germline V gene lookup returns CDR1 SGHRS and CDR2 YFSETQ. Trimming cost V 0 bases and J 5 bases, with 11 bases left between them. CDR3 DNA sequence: TGCGCCAGCAGCTTGGAGCGCCTGGGCGAGACCCAGTACTTC. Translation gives CASSLERLGETQYF.

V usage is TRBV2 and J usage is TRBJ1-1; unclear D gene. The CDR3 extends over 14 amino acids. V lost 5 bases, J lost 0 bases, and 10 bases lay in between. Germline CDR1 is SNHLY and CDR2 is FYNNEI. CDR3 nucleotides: TGTGCCAGCAGTCCACAGCCCATGAACACTGAAGCTTTCTTT. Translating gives CASSPQPMNTEAFF.